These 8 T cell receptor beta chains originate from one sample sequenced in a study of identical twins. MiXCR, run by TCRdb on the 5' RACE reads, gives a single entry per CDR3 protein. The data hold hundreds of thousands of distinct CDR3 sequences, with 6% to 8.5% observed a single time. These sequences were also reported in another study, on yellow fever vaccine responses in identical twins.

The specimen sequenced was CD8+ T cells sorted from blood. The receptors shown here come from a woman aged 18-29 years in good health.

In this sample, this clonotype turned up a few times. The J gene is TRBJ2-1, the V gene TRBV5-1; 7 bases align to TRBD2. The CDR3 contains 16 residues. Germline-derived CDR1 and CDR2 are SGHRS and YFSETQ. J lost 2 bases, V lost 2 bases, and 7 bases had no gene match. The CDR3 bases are TGCGCCAGCAGCTTAAGTGGGCGGGGGACCTACAATGAGCAGTTCTTC. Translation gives CASSLSGRGTYNEQFF.

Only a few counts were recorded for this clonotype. The CDR3 protein is CASTPGQGPQRQYF. Written as DNA, the CDR3 is TGTGCCAGCACACCGGGACAGGGGCCGCAGCGGCAGTACTTC. The V gene is TRBV21-1, the J gene TRBJ2-7; TRBD1 is taken as the D call from the table, unchecked against the DNA. TRBV21-1 is shown as a pseudogene. The CDR3 spans 14 residues.

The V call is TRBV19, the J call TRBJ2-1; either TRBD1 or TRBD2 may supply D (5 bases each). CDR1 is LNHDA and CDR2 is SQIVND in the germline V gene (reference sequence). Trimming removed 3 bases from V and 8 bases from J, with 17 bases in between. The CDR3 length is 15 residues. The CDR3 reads CASSMWLGVGDEQFF. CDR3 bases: TGTGCCAGTAGTATGTGGTTGGGGGTCGGCGATGAGCAGTTCTTC.

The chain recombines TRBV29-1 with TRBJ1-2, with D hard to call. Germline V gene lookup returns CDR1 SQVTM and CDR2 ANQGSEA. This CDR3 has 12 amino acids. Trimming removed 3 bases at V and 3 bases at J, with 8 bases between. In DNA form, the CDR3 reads TGCAGCGTTGATGAGGGAGACTATGGCTACACCTTC. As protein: CSVDEGDYGYTF.

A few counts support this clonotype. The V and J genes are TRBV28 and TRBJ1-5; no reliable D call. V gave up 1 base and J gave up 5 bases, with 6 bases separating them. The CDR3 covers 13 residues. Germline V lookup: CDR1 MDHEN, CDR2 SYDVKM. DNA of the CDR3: TGTGCCAGCAGTTTATCGGGAGATCAGCCCCAGCATTTT. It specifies CASSLSGDQPQHF.

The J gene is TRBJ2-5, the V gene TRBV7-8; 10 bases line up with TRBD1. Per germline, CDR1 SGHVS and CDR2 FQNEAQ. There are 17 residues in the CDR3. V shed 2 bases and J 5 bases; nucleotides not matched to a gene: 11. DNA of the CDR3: TGTGCCAGCAGCTTAAGGGGGGCCGACAGGGGGCTTGAGACCCAGTACTTC. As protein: CASSLRGADRGLETQYF.

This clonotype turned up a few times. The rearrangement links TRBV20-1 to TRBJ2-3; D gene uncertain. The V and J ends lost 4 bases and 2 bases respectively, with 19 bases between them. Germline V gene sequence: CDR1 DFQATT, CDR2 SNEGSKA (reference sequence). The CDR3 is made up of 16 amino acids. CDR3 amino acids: CSANAGPTPYTDTQYF. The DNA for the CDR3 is TGCAGTGCTAATGCTGGACCCACTCCTTACACAGATACGCAGTATTTT.

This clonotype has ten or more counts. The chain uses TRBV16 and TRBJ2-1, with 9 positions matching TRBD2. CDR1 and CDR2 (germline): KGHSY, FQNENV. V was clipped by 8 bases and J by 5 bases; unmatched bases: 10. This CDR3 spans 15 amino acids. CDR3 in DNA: TGTGCCAGCCAAACCGGGACTAGCACCGACAATGAGCAGTTCTTC. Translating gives CASQTGTSTDNEQFF.